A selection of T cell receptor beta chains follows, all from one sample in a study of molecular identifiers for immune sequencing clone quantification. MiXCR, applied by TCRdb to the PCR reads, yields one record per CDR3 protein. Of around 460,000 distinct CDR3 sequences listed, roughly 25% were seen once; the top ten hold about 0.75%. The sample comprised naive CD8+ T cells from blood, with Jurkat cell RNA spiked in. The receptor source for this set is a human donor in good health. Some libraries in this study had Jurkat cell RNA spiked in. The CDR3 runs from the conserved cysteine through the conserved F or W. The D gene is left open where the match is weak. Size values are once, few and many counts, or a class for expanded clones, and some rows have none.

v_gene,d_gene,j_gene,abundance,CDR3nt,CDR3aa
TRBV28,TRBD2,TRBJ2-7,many,TGTGCCAGCAGTTTGAATAGCGGGATCTACGAGCAGTACTTC,CASSLNSGIYEQYF
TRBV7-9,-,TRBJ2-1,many,TGTGCCAGCAGCTTAAGAAAGGATGAGCAGTTCTTC,CASSLRKDEQFF
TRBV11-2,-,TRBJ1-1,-,TGTGCCAGCAGCTTTGGTGCGTGGTTGGGAGCGAACACTGAAGCTTTCTTT,CASSFGAWLGANTEAFF
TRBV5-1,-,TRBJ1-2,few,TGCGCCAGCAGCTGGACAGAAGACTATGGCTACACCTTC,CASSWTEDYGYTF
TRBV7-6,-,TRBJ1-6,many,TGTGCCAGCAGCTACAAGAATTCACCCCTCCACTTT,CASSYKNSPLHF
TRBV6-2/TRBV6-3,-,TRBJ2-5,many,TGTGCCAGCAGTGAGGAACTAGTTCGAGAGACCCAGTACTTC,CASSEELVRETQYF
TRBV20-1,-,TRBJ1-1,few,TGCAGTGCTAGTCAGGGGCTTGGCACTGAAGCTTTCTTT,CSASQGLGTEAFF
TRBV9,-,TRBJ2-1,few,TGTGCCAGCAGCGGGGAAAGCGGCCTCTCCTACAATGAGCAGTTCTTC,CASSGESGLSYNEQFF
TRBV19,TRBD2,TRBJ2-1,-,TGTGCCAGTAGCACGGGACTAGCGGTTCCCTACAATGAGCAGTTCTTC,CASSTGLAVPYNEQFF
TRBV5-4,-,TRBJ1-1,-,TGTGCCAGCAGCTTTGGAGGGGGTGAAGCTTTCTTT,CASSFGGGEAFF
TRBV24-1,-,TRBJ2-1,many,TGTGCCACCAGTGATTCGGTGGCTATTGGGGATGAGCAGTTCTTC,CATSDSVAIGDEQFF
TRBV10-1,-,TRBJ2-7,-,TGCGCCAGCAGGGACGGTGCCTACGAGCAGTACTTC,CASRDGAYEQYF
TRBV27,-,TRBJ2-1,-,TGTGCCAGCAGTTTATCGATAAGCGGGCCTTACAATGAGCAGTTCTTC,CASSLSISGPYNEQFF
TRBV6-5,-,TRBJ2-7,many,TGTGCCAGCAGGGGTTCCTACGAGCAGTACTTC,CASRGSYEQYF
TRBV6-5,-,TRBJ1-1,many,TGTGCCAGCAGTTACGGAGGCAGGGGTTACACTGAAGCTTTCTTT,CASSYGGRGYTEAFF
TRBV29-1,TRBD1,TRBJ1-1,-,TGCAGCGTTCGGACAGGGGGCGAAACTGAAGCTGTCTTT,CSVRTGGETEAVF
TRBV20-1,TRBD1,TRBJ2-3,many,TGCAGTGCCCGGACAGGGGCAGTTGATACGCAGTATTTT,CSARTGAVDTQYF
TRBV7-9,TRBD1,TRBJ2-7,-,TGTGCCAGCAGCCCCCCCAGGGCAGGGGGCCTGGTACTCGAGCAGTACTTC,CASSPPRAGGLVLEQYF
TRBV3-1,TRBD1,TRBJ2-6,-,TGTGCCAGCAGCCCAGGCGGGACAGGGTTCTCCGGGGCCAACGTCCTGACTTTC,CASSPGGTGFSGANVLTF
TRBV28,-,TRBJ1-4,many,TGTGCCAGCAGTTATACCCCCAACGCGGGGAAACTGTTTTTT,CASSYTPNAGKLFF
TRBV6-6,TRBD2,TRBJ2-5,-,TGTGCCAGCAGTTACGGGACGGGACCAGCGGGGCTAGAGACCCAGTACTTC,CASSYGTGPAGLETQYF
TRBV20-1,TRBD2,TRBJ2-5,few,TGCAGTGCATCGGCCTTTAGCGGGAGTTGGCCGGAGACCCAGTACTTC,CSASAFSGSWPETQYF
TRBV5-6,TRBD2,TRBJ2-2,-,TGTGCCAGCAGCTTGCGCCTCCTAGCGGGGGACGGGGAGCTGTTTTTT,CASSLRLLAGDGELFF
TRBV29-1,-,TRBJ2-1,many,TGCAGCGTTACGCCAACGTTCAGGGGTACAGCTAGCTCCTACAATGAGCAGTTCTTC,CSVTPTFRGTASSYNEQFF
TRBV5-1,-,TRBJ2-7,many,TGCGCCAGCAGCGGTGGACACTTGGGACCGTCATACGAAGAGCAGTACTTC,CASSGGHLGPSYEEQYF
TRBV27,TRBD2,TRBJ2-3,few,TGTGCCAGTATCCGACTAGCGGGAAGCACAGATACGCAGTATTTT,CASIRLAGSTDTQYF
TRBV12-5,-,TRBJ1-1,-,TGTGCTAGTGGTTTGGTACACGCCGTTGGGACTGAAGCTTTCTTT,CASGLVHAVGTEAFF
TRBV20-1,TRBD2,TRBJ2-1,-,TGCAGTTCCCGACTAGCGGCCCACAATGAGCAGTTCTTC,CSSRLAAHNEQFF
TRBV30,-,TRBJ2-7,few,TGTGCCTGGGACGAAGATCAGCGCTCCGAGCAGTACTTC,CAWDEDQRSEQYF